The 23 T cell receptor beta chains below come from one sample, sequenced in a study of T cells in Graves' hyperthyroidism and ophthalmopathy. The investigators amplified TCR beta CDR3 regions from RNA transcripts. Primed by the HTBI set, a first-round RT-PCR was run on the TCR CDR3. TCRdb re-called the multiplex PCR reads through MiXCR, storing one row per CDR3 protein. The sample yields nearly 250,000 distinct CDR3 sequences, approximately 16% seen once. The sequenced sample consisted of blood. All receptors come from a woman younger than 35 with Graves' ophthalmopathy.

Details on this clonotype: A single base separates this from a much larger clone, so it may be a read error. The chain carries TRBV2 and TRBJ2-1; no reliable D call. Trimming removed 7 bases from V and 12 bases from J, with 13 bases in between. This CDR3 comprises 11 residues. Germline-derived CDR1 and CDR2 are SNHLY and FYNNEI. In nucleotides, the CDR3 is TGTGCCAGCATTAGGGTGAGTGGGCAGTTCTTC. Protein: CASIRVSGQFF.

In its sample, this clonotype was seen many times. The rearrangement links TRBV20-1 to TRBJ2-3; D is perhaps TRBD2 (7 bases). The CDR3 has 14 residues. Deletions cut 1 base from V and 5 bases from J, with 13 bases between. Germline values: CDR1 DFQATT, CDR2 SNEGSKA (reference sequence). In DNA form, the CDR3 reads TGCAGTGCTAGAGCTAGCGGAGGGGGAGATACGCAGTATTTT. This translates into CSARASGGGDTQYF.

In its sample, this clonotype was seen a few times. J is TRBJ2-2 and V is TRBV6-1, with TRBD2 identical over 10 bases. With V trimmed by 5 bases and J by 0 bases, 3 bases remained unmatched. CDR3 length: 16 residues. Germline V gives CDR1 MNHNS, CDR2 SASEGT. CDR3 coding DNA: TGTGCCAGCAGTTCCGGACTAGCGGCGAACACCGGGGAGCTGTTTTTT. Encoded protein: CASSSGLAANTGELFF.

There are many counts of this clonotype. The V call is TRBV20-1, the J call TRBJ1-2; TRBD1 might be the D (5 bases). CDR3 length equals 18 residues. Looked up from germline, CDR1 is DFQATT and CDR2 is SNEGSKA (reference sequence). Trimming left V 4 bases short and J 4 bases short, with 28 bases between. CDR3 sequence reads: CSAIQSSPSGEWGYGYTF. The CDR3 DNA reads TGCAGTGCTATTCAATCATCCCCTTCGGGGGAGTGGGGCTATGGCTACACCTTC.

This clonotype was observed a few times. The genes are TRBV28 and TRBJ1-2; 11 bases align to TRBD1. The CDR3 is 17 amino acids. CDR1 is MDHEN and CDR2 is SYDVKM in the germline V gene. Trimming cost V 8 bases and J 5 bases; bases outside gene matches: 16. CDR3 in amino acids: CASLGREPGQGGYGYTF. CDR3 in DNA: TGTGCCAGCTTGGGGAGGGAGCCGGGACAGGGGGGTTATGGCTACACCTTC.

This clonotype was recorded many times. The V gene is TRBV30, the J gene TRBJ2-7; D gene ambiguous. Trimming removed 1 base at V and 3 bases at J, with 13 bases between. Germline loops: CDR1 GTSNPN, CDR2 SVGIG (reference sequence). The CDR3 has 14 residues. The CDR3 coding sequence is TGTGCCTGGAGTGCCCTTAAACCTCTCTACGAGCAGTACTTC. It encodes CAWSALKPLYEQYF.

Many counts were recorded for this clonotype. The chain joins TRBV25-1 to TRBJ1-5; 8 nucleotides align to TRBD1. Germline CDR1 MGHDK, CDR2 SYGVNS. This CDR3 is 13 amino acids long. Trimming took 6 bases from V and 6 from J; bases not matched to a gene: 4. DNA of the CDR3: TGTGCCAGCAGGGACAGGGAAGGTCAGCCCCAGCATTTT. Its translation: CASRDREGQPQHF.

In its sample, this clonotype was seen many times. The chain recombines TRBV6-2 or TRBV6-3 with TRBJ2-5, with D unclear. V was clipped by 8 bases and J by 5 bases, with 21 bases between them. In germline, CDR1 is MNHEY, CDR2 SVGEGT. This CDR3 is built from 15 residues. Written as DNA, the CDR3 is TGTGCCAGCGGGGTCGCCTTCCCGGGTAGGGAGACCCAGTACTTC. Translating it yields CASGVAFPGRETQYF.

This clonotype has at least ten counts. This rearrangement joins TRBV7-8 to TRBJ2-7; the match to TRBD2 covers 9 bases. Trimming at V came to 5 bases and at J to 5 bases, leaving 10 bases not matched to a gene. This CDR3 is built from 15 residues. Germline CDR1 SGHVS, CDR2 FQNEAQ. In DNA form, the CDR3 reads TGTGCCAGCAGCCTGAGAGCGGGGGGACTACACGAGCAGTACTTC. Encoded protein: CASSLRAGGLHEQYF.

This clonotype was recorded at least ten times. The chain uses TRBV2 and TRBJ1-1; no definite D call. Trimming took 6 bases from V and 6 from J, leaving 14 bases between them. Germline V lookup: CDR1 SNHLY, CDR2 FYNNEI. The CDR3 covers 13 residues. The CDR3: CASSPTENPEAFF. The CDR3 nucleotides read TGTGCCAGCAGCCCCACAGAAAATCCTGAAGCTTTCTTT. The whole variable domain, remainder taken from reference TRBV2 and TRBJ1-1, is EPEVTQTPSHQVTQMGQEVILRCVPISNHLYFYWYRQILGQKVEFLVSFYNNEISEKSEIFDDQFSVERPDGSNFTLKIRSTKLEDSAMYFCASSPTENPEAFFGQGTRLTVV.

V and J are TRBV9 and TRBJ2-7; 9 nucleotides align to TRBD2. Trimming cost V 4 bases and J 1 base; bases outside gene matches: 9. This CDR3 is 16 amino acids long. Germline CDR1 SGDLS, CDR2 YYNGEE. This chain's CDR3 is CASSPYNSGGSYEQYF. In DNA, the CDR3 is TGTGCCAGCAGCCCGTACAATAGCGGGGGTTCCTACGAGCAGTACTTC.

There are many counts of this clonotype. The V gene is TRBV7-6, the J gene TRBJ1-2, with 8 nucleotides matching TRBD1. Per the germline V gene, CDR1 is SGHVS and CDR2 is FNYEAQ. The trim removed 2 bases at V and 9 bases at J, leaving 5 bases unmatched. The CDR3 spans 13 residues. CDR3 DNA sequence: TGTGCCAGCAGCTTAAGTTCAGGGGGCCGCTACACCTTC. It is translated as CASSLSSGGRYTF. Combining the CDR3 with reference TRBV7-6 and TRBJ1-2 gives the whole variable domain GAGVSQSPRYKVTKRGQDVALRCDPISGHVSLYWYRQALGQGPEFLTYFNYEAQQDKSGLPNDRFSAERPEGSISTLTIQRTEQRDSAMYRCASSLSSGGRYTFGSGTRLTVV.

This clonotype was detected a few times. CDR3: CASSPDNRGGLFF. In nucleotides, the CDR3 is TGCGCCAGCAGCCCGGACAATAGGGGCGGGCTGTTTTTT. V is TRBV4-1 and J is TRBJ2-2, with D possibly TRBD1 on 5 matching bases. Trimming took 4 bases from V and 13 from J, leaving 16 bases between them. Germline CDR1 reads MGHRA; CDR2 reads YSYEKL. CDR3 length: 13 amino acids.

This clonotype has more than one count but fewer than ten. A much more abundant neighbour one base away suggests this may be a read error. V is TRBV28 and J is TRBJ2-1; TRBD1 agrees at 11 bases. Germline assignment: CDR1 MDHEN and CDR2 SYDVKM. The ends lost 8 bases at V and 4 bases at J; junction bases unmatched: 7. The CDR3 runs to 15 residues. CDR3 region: CASGPGQGEYNEQFF. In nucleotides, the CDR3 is TGTGCCAGCGGCCCGGGACAGGGGGAATACAATGAGCAGTTCTTC.

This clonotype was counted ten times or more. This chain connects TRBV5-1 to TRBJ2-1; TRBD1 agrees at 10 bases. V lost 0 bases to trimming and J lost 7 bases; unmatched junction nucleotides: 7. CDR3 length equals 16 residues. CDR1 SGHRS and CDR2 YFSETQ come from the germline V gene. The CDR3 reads CASSLAGQGIMNEQFF. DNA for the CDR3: TGCGCCAGCAGCTTGGCGGGACAGGGGATCATGAATGAGCAGTTCTTC. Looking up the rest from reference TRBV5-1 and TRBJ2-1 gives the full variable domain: KAGVTQTPRYLIKTRGQQVTLSCSPISGHRSVSWYQQTPGQGLQFLFEYFSETQRNKGNFPGRFSGRQFSNSRSEMNVSTLELGDSALYLCASSLAGQGIMNEQFFGPGTRLTVL.

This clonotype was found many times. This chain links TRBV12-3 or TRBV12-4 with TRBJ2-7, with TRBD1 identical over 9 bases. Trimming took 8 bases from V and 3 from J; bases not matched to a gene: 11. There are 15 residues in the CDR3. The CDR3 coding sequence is TGTGCCAGCGGGGACCCGGGACAGGGAAACTACGAGCAGTACTTC. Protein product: CASGDPGQGNYEQYF.

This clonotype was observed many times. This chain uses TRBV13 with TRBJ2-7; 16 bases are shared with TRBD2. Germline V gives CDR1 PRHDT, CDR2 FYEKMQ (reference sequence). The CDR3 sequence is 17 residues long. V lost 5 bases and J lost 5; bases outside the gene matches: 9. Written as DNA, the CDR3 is TGTGCCAGCAGCACGGGGACTAGCGGGGGGGCCGAGGACGAGCAGTACTTC. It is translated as CASSTGTSGGAEDEQYF.

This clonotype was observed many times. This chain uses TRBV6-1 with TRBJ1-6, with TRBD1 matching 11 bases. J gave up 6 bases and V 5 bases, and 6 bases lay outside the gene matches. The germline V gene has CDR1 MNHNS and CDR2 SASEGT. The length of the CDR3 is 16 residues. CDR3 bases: TGTGCCAGCAGTCAAAACGGACAGGGGGCTAATTCACCCCTCCACTTT. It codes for CASSQNGQGANSPLHF.

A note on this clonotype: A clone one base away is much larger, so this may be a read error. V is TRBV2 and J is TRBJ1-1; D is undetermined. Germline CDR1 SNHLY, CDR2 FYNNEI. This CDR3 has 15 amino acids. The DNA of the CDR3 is TGTGTCAGCAGCCAAACCATGGGGATGAGCACTGAAGCTTTCTTT. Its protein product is CVSSQTMGMSTEAFF.

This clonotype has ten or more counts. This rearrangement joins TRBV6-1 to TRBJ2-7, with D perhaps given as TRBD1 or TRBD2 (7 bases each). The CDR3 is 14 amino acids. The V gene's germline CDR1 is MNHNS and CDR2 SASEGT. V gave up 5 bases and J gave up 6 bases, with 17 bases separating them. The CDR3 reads CASSWTGGEGEQYF. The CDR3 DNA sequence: TGTGCCAGCAGTTGGACAGGCGGGGAGGGCGAGCAGTACTTC.

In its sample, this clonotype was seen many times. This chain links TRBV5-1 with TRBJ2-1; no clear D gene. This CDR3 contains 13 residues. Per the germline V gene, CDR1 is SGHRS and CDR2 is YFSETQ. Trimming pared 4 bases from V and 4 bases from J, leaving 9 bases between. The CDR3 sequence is CASSRLGYNEQFF. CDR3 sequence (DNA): TGCGCCAGCAGCCGTCTCGGTTACAATGAGCAGTTCTTC.

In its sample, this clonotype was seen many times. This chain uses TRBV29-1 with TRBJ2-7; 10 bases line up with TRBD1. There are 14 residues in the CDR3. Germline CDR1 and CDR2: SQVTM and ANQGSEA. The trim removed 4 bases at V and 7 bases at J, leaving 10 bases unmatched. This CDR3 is CSVGFRQGAGEQYF. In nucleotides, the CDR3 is TGCAGCGTTGGATTTCGACAGGGGGCTGGGGAGCAGTACTTC.

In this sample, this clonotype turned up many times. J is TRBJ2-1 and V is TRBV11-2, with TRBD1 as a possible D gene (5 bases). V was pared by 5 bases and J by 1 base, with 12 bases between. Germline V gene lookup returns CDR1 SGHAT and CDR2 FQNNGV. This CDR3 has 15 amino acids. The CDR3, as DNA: TGTGCCAGCAGCCCAGGGTTTGGGTCCTACAATGAGCAGTTCTTC. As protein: CASSPGFGSYNEQFF.